This T cell receptor beta chain originates from a study of spatial heterogeneity in lung cancer. Study-level information: In tumor regions, TCR transcript counts tracked strongly with a T cell module score from matched bulk RNA-seq.

The time point denotes: sample taken at primary tumor resection. There were 72 donors, all of them untreated patients with early-stage non-small cell lung cancer. This clonotype has more than one count but fewer than ten. Its cognate antigen is unknown. Since the library was made to target alpha chains, this beta chain is a stray read and its abundance is not meaningful. Study-wide points: Ubiquitous and regional expanded TCR counts mirrored ubiquitous and regional nonsynonymous mutation counts, respectively. One measure, the expanded intratumoral alpha and beta TCR count, tracked tumor mutation counts.

Individually, TCR cDNA molecules were each labelled with a unique molecular identifier. TCRdb ran MiXCR on the 5' RACE reads and lists one entry per CDR3 protein. This table has over 10,000 distinct CDR3 sequences, approximately 4.6% appearing once. The sample consisted of lung tumor tissue, taken at surgery. The receptor comes from a male donor with early-stage non-small cell lung cancer.

The CDR3 DNA sequence: TGTGCCAGCAGCTTAGTTGGCAGCCACTCCTACAATGAGCAGTTCTTC. Its protein product is CASSLVGSHSYNEQFF. The genes are TRBV11-2 and TRBJ2-1; no clear D gene. Germline CDR1 is SGHAT and CDR2 is FQNNGV. There are 16 residues in the CDR3. V gave up 1 base and J gave up 0 bases, with 10 bases separating them. The variable domain in full, with the rest retrieved from reference TRBV11-2 and TRBJ2-1, is EAGVAQSPRYKIIEKRQSVAFWCNPISGHATLYWYQQILGQGPKLLIQFQNNGVVDDSQLPKDRFSAERLKGVDSTLKIQPAKLEDSAVYLCASSLVGSHSYNEQFFGPGTRLTVL.